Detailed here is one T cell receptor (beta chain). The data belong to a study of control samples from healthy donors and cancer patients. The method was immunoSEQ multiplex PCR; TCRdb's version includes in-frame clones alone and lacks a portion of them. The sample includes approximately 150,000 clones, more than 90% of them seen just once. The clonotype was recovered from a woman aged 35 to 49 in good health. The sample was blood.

CDR3 bases: TGTGCCAGCAGTCCGACAGGCTGGGGGGACTATGGCTACACCTTC. Translation gives CASSPTGWGDYGYTF. The V gene is TRBV28, the J gene TRBJ1-2, with a weak D call TRBD1 (6 bases). The V end was cut by 5 bases, the J end by 3 bases, with 16 bases between. The length of the CDR3 is 15 residues. From germline, CDR1 is MDHEN and CDR2 SYDVKM.